Presented here are 15 T cell receptor beta chains from one specimen sequenced in a study of shared clonotypes between healthy human individuals. Here immunoSEQ multiplex PCR was the method, and the copy in TCRdb shows in-frame clones only, minus some. The sample gives roughly 2.5 million clones, roughly 92% of which show up once; 0.13% to 0.15% is in the top ten. Sequencing was performed on naive CD4+ T cells sorted from blood. Documented subset: CD45RA+ positively selected. Receptors were obtained from a man younger than 35 in good health.

The V gene is TRBV10-2, the J gene TRBJ1-4; 7 bases agree with TRBD1. The length of the CDR3 is 14 residues. The V gene's germline CDR1 is WSHSY and CDR2 SAAADI. The ends lost 6 bases at V and 7 bases at J; junction bases unmatched: 8. DNA of the CDR3: TGCGCCAGCAGAACCGGGACAGTAGGTGAAAAACTGTTTTTT. Amino acid sequence: CASRTGTVGEKLFF.

This clone was counted between two and nine times. This chain uses TRBV18 with TRBJ2-7, with 11 bases lining up with TRBD1. Trimming took 10 bases from V and 6 from J; bases not matched to a gene: 8. This CDR3 has 13 amino acids. From germline, CDR1 is KGHSH and CDR2 LQKENI. CDR3 sequence: CATQGQGGVEQYF. CDR3 in DNA: TGTGCCACCCAGGGACAGGGGGGAGTCGAGCAGTACTTC. The full variable domain, rest sourced from reference TRBV18 and TRBJ2-7, is NAGVMQNPRHLVRRRGQEARLRCSPMKGHSHVYWYRQLPEEGLKFMVYLQKENIIDESGMPKERFSAEFPKEGPSILRIQQVVRGDSAAYFCATQGQGGVEQYFGPGTRLTVT.

The DNA for the CDR3 is TGTGCCAGCAGCTTGGATGGCGGCAGCCAAGAGACCCAGTACTTC. It yields the protein CASSLDGGSQETQYF. V and J are TRBV7-2 and TRBJ2-5; D gene ambiguous. CDR3 length equals 15 residues. The V end was cut by 3 bases, the J end by 1 base, with 12 bases between. In germline, CDR1 is SGHTA, CDR2 FQGNSA.

This sequence joins TRBV15 and TRBJ1-3, with D possibly TRBD1 on 5 matching bases. The germline V and J ends were trimmed by 4 bases and 0 bases, with 16 bases remaining between them. The CDR3 has 17 amino acids. Germline-derived CDR1 and CDR2 are LNHNV and YYDKDF (reference sequence). The CDR3 DNA sequence: TGTGCCACCAGCAACCGAACAGGACTCCTCTCTGGAAACACCATATATTTT. This translates into CATSNRTGLLSGNTIYF.

The chain recombines TRBV19 with TRBJ1-5, with D unresolved. CDR1 and CDR2 (germline): LNHDA, SQIVND (reference sequence). V lost 4 bases and J 2 bases, leaving 12 bases between the germline ends. The CDR3 sequence is 15 residues long. CDR3 amino acids: CASSNREVRNQPQHF. The CDR3 coding sequence is TGTGCCAGTAGTAATAGGGAAGTTCGCAATCAGCCCCAGCATTTT.

The chain carries TRBV5-5 and TRBJ1-6; TRBD1 aligns across 10 bases. In germline, CDR1 is SGHKS, CDR2 YYEKEE (reference sequence). After removal of 5 bases from V and 9 bases from J, the junction contained 11 bases not matched to a gene. The length of the CDR3 is 16 residues. CDR3 in amino acids: CASSWTGTGVGSPLHF. DNA of the CDR3: TGTGCCAGCAGTTGGACCGGGACAGGGGTTGGTTCACCCCTCCACTTT.

The chain carries TRBV27 and TRBJ1-2; D call uncertain. V was clipped by 6 bases and J by 0 bases, with 14 bases between them. CDR1 and CDR2 (germline): MNHEY, SMNVEV (reference sequence). This CDR3 has 15 residues. The CDR3 DNA is TGTGCCAGCAGCCCAAATGGGCGAACTAACTATGGCTACACCTTC. Translated: CASSPNGRTNYGYTF.

As concerns this clone: Other DNA sequences of this sample code for an identical CDR3. J is TRBJ2-3 and V is TRBV7-2; D remains ambiguous. The CDR3 runs 11 residues. V was shortened by 5 bases and J by 5 bases, with 5 bases between the two germline ends. Germline V gives CDR1 SGHTA, CDR2 FQGNSA. The CDR3 nucleotides are TGTGCCAGCAGCCCGAGAGATACGCAGTATTTT. Its protein is CASSPRDTQYF.

The chain combines TRBV29-1 with TRBJ1-2, with D perhaps TRBD1 (5 bases). Deletions cut 3 bases from V and 8 bases from J, with 16 bases between. Germline V gene data show CDR1 as SQVTM and CDR2 as ANQGSEA. There are 13 residues in the CDR3. The CDR3 spells CSVDGWQGDGYTF. The CDR3 nucleotides are TGCAGCGTTGATGGTTGGCAGGGCGACGGCTACACCTTC.

The V call is TRBV4-1, the J call TRBJ2-1; no clear D gene. Trimming removed 0 bases at V and 9 bases at J, with 9 bases between. Germline CDR1 MGHRA, CDR2 YSYEKL. The CDR3 is 13 amino acids. The CDR3 region has the DNA TGCGCCAGCAGCCAAGAGGGTCTGGGTGAGCAGTTCTTC. This codes for CASSQEGLGEQFF.

This rearrangement joins TRBV7-9 to TRBJ2-3; 7 bases are shared with TRBD2. After removal of 1 base from V and 4 bases from J, the junction contained 8 bases not matched to a gene. The CDR3 spans 16 residues. Germline values: CDR1 SEHNR, CDR2 FQNEAQ (reference sequence). In nucleotides, the CDR3 is TGTGCCAGCAGCTTAGTTGGGGGAGGGAGAGCAGATACGCAGTATTTT. It encodes CASSLVGGGRADTQYF. The full variable domain, in which reference TRBV7-9 and TRBJ2-3 provide the parts outside the CDR3, is DTGVSQNPRHKITKRGQNVTFRCDPISEHNRLYWYRQTLGQGPEFLTYFQNEAQLEKSRLLSDRFSAERPKGSFSTLEIQRTEQGDSAMYLCASSLVGGGRADTQYFGPGTRLTVL.

The J gene is TRBJ2-7, the V gene TRBV10-3; D might be TRBD1 (5 bases). CDR3 size: 14 residues. Between the trimmed V and J ends, which lost 2 bases and 2 bases, there was a span of 10 bases. Germline lookup yields CDR1 ENHRY and CDR2 SYGVKD. The CDR3 loop reads CAISEGALAYEQYF. The CDR3 DNA sequence: TGTGCCATCAGTGAGGGGGCCCTCGCCTACGAGCAGTACTTC.

The rearrangement uses TRBV7-9 and TRBJ2-5; the match to TRBD1 covers 7 bases. J lost 6 bases, V lost 6 bases, and 10 bases had no gene match. CDR1 and CDR2 from the germline V gene are SEHNR and FQNEAQ (reference sequence). CDR3 length equals 14 residues. CDR3 coding DNA: TGTGCCAGCAGTTCCAATTACAGGGGACAGACCCAGTACTTC. It encodes CASSSNYRGQTQYF.

As concerns this clone: This CDR3 is also generated by other DNA sequences in the sample. The chain links TRBV18 to TRBJ2-7, with a tentative D call TRBD2 (6 bases). V lost 0 bases and J lost 6, with 12 bases in between. The CDR3 extends over 14 amino acids. Germline CDR1 KGHSH, CDR2 LQKENI. The DNA for the CDR3 is TGTGCCAGCTCACCACCCGCGGGGACCGGCGAGCAGTACTTC. The encoded protein is CASSPPAGTGEQYF.

This clone was recorded only once. The genes are TRBV27 and TRBJ2-1; 10 bases are a match to TRBD2. The CDR3 loop spans 15 amino acids. Germline loops: CDR1 MNHEY, CDR2 SMNVEV (reference sequence). With V trimmed by 6 bases and J by 5 bases, 7 bases remained unmatched. CDR3 in amino acids: CASRDLAGADNEQFF. In DNA, the CDR3 is TGTGCCAGCAGAGACCTAGCGGGGGCCGACAATGAGCAGTTCTTC.